The clone carrying this TCR beta chain has more than one count but fewer than ten. Its cognate antigen is unknown. This sample is part of a study of blood T cells in healthy people across ages. The study's findings and limits: There were more naive CD4+ cells and higher diversity in long-lived donors than in aged donors. Across the age range, TCR beta diversity per million T cells fell in a roughly linear way.

Sample-barcoded 5' priming and a J-beta primer mix drove a second PCR of about 7 to 12 cycles. Each cDNA was tagged by a template-switch adaptor containing 12 random nucleotides. TCRdb independently ran MiXCR on the 5' RACE reads; one entry per CDR3 protein. The table lists 1.5 million to 2 million distinct CDR3 sequences, roughly 43% of them singletons. Donors were systemically healthy Caucasian individuals from Russia aged about 6 to 95 years. Sequencing was carried out using blood. The sequence was collected from a human donor in good health.

CDR3 sequence: CASRGGGSGETQYF. DNA for the CDR3: TGCGCCAGCAGAGGTGGGGGTTCAGGGGAGACCCAGTACTTC. V gene TRBV10-2 combines with J gene TRBJ2-5, with D tentatively TRBD1 or TRBD2 (5 bases each). The germline gives CDR1 WSHSY, CDR2 SAAADI. The V gene lost 6 bases and the J gene lost 5 bases, with 16 bases spanning the gap. CDR3 length equals 14 residues.